The sequence of this T cell receptor beta chain was determined in a study of blood T cell repertoires in COVID-19. Looking at the study overall: The United States, Italy and Spain were the sources of the acute and convalescent COVID-19 samples. Sources were T cells, B-cell-depleted T cells, or PBMCs; the material itself was cDNA or gDNA.

Trimming took off 7 bases at V and 5 bases at J, with 20 bases between the two ends. In germline, CDR1 is LNHDA, CDR2 SQIVND (reference sequence). This CDR3 has 16 residues. The table came from immunoSEQ multiplex PCR; TCRdb's copy has only in-frame clones and leaves some out. The sample has under 300,000 clones, roughly 90% seen once. Sequences were obtained from PBMCs or T cells enriched from blood (not recorded which). The TCR was taken from a woman aged 45-65 years who had recovered from COVID-19. The chain links TRBV19 to TRBJ1-4; weak D call: TRBD1 (5 bases). CDR3 nucleotide sequence: TGTGCCAGTATCTCTCGCTCGGGGGAATGGAATGAAAAACTGTTTTTT. As protein: CASISRSGEWNEKLFF. The full variable domain, its missing parts supplied by reference TRBV19 and TRBJ1-4, is DGGITQSPKYLFRKEGQNVTLSCEQNLNHDAMYWYRQDPGQGLRLIYYSQIVNDFQKGDIAEGYSVSREKKESFPLTVTSAQKNPTAFYLCASISRSGEWNEKLFFGSGTQLSVL.